This T cell receptor beta chain is drawn from a study of blood T cells in healthy people across ages. Findings and limits, study-wide: Across the age range, TCR beta diversity per million T cells fell in a roughly linear way.

The authors ran a second PCR of roughly 6 to 12 cycles using a sample-barcoded 5' primer and a J-beta primer mix. TCRdb itself ran the 5' RACE reads through MiXCR, one entry per CDR3 protein. The repertoire includes 700,000 to 900,000 distinct CDR3 sequences, roughly 25% of them detected once, and less than 3.5% sits in the top ten. This CDR3 is 14 amino acids long. CDR1 DFQATT and CDR2 SNEGSKA come from the germline V gene (reference sequence). The V gene end was trimmed by 3 bases and the J gene end by 5 bases; junction bases not matched to a gene: 7. In the case of this clonotype: Its antigen remains unidentified.

The same data also went into a second study, on T cells of mothers and their children. Per that paper: Donation involved a few healthy Caucasian mothers and the six children that they had. Using the M1S primer, the second PCR added sample barcodes along with 2-4 random nucleotides.

The chain carries TRBV20-1 and TRBJ2-1, with 7 bases lining up with TRBD2. The sequenced sample consisted of blood. The source is a boy under 18 in good health. CDR3 loop: CSARGLGGDNEQFF. The DNA of the CDR3 is TGCAGTGCTAGGGGTCTGGGGGGGGACAATGAGCAGTTCTTC.